A selection of T cell receptor beta chains follows, all from one sample in a study of T cells in Graves' hyperthyroidism and ophthalmopathy. TCRdb ran MiXCR on the multiplex PCR reads and lists one entry per CDR3 protein. The profile shows around 490,000 distinct CDR3 sequences, 20% of them singletons. Sample: blood. These receptors originate from a man between 40 and 49 years old with Graves' ophthalmopathy. CDR3s include the opening cysteine and the closing phenylalanine or tryptophan. The order of the fields is J gene, D gene, V gene, clone size, CDR3 protein, CDR3 DNA. The D gene is left open where the match is weak. Rows give clone size only sometimes, using once, few, many, or a class for an expanded clone.

J: TRBJ2-5; D: .; V: TRBV10-2; size: many; CDR3: CASSFGGTQYF; DNA: TGCGCCAGCTCGTTCGGGGGGACCCAGTACTTC
J: TRBJ2-1; D: TRBD2; V: TRBV10-3; size: many; CDR3: CAISALTGTSGRGNEQFF; DNA: TGTGCCATCAGTGCCCTTACAGGGACTAGCGGGAGAGGCAATGAGCAGTTCTTC
J: TRBJ2-5; D: TRBD2; V: TRBV28; size: many; CDR3: CASGGGLAQRPKETQYF; DNA: TGTGCCAGTGGGGGGGGTTTGGCCCAGAGGCCTAAAGAGACCCAGTACTTC
J: TRBJ1-2; D: .; V: TRBV3-1; size: .; CDR3: CASSHGGGYGYTF; DNA: TGTGCCAGCAGCCATGGAGGTGGCTATGGCTACACCTTC
J: TRBJ2-1; D: .; V: TRBV24-1; size: .; CDR3: CATSALGGLSMKEQFF; DNA: TGTGCCACCAGTGCCTTAGGGGGGTTGAGCATGAAAGAGCAGTTCTTC
J: TRBJ2-1; D: .; V: TRBV11-3; size: many; CDR3: CASSSRGRNEQFF; DNA: TGTGCCAGCAGCTCCAGGGGTCGAAATGAGCAGTTCTTC
J: TRBJ2-1; D: .; V: TRBV7-9; size: many; CDR3: CASSARGATILSYNEQFF; DNA: TGTGCCAGCAGCGCCCGCGGGGCCACCATTCTTTCCTACAATGAGCAGTTCTTC
J: TRBJ1-1; D: .; V: TRBV19; size: few; CDR3: CASSGQGTEAFF; DNA: TGTGCCAGTAGCGGGCAGGGCACTGAAGCTTTCTTT
J: TRBJ1-4; D: .; V: TRBV7-2; size: .; CDR3: CASSSTGGKLFF; DNA: TGTGCCAGCAGCTCCACGGGGGGAAAACTGTTTTTT
J: TRBJ2-7; D: .; V: TRBV7-2; size: many; CDR3: CASGGSTYEQYF; DNA: TGTGCCTCTGGGGGGTCGACCTACGAGCAGTACTTC
J: TRBJ2-1; D: TRBD2; V: TRBV14; size: few; CDR3: CASSQDPRGGGDEQFF; DNA: TGTGCCAGCAGCCAAGATCCGCGGGGGGGCGGCGATGAGCAGTTCTTC
J: TRBJ2-5; D: TRBD1; V: TRBV4-2; size: .; CDR3: CASSQDNRGKTQYF; DNA: TGTGCCAGCAGCCAAGATAACAGGGGGAAGACCCAGTACTTC
J: TRBJ1-6; D: .; V: TRBV5-1; size: few; CDR3: CASSLNRDNSPLHF; DNA: TGCGCCAGCAGCTTGAACAGGGATAATTCACCCCTCCACTTT
J: TRBJ1-5; D: .; V: TRBV12-3/TRBV12-4; size: .; CDR3: CASSAYDSNQPQHF; DNA: TGTGCCAGCAGTGCATACGATAGCAATCAGCCCCAGCATTTT
J: TRBJ1-2; D: .; V: TRBV5-1; size: few; CDR3: CASSQTGGPNYGYTF; DNA: TGCGCCAGCAGCCAGACCGGGGGCCCTAACTATGGCTACACCTTC
J: TRBJ1-1; D: TRBD1; V: TRBV6-2/TRBV6-3; size: .; CDR3: CASSLDRGGNTEAFF; DNA: TGTGCCAGCAGTTTGGACAGGGGAGGGAACACTGAAGCTTTCTTT
J: TRBJ2-7; D: TRBD2; V: TRBV5-1; size: many; CDR3: CASSLLAGTQYEQYF; DNA: TGCGCCAGCAGTTTACTAGCGGGAACCCAATACGAGCAGTACTTC
J: TRBJ1-2; D: TRBD1; V: TRBV4-2; size: .; CDR3: CASSQRDSSANYGYTF; DNA: TGTGCCAGCAGCCAAAGGGACAGCTCCGCTAACTATGGCTACACCTTC
J: TRBJ1-6; D: .; V: TRBV12-3/TRBV12-4; size: .; CDR3: CASRGNRESVSYNSPLHF; DNA: TGTGCCAGCAGAGGGAACAGAGAGTCCGTATCCTATAATTCACCCCTCCACTTT
J: TRBJ1-5; D: TRBD1; V: TRBV20-1; size: .; CDR3: CSAIRQGTNQPQHF; DNA: TGCAGTGCTATACGACAGGGGACCAATCAGCCCCAGCATTTT
J: TRBJ1-2; D: TRBD1; V: TRBV30; size: once; CDR3: CAWNPGGLNGYTF; DNA: TGTGCCTGGAACCCAGGGGGCTTAAATGGCTACACCTTC
J: TRBJ2-7; D: TRBD1; V: TRBV6-5; size: .; CDR3: CASGYSGTGYEQYF; DNA: TGTGCCAGCGGTTACTCAGGGACAGGATACGAGCAGTACTTC
J: TRBJ2-3; D: .; V: TRBV7-4; size: few; CDR3: CASSSDRATDTQYF; DNA: TGTGCCAGCAGCTCAGACAGAGCAACAGATACGCAGTATTTT
J: TRBJ2-6; D: TRBD2; V: TRBV2; size: many; CDR3: CASSDGGAGANVLTF; DNA: TGTGCCAGCAGTGACGGGGGGGCTGGGGCCAACGTCCTGACTTTC
J: TRBJ1-2; D: .; V: TRBV5-1; size: few; CDR3: CASSPQAPYGYTF; DNA: TGCGCCAGCAGTCCACAGGCGCCCTATGGCTACACCTTC
J: TRBJ2-7; D: .; V: TRBV29-1; size: .; CDR3: CSVGGSSYEQYF; DNA: TGCAGCGTTGGGGGCAGCTCCTACGAGCAGTACTTC
J: TRBJ1-1; D: .; V: TRBV7-6; size: few; CDR3: CASSLLGGGNTEAFF; DNA: TGTGCCAGCAGCTTACTAGGGGGGGGGAACACTGAAGCTTTCTTT
J: TRBJ2-3; D: TRBD1; V: TRBV27; size: many; CDR3: CATAGTGAMRGPTDTQYF; DNA: TGTGCCACCGCCGGGACAGGGGCCATGCGCGGTCCGACAGATACGCAGTATTTT
J: TRBJ1-1; D: .; V: TRBV30; size: many; CDR3: CASQGIRTEAFF; DNA: TGTGCATCACAGGGTATAAGGACTGAAGCTTTCTTT
J: TRBJ2-1; D: .; V: TRBV2; size: many; CDR3: CASSEGQGSNEQFF; DNA: TGTGCCAGCAGTGAAGGGCAGGGTTCCAATGAGCAGTTCTTC
J: TRBJ2-1; D: TRBD2; V: TRBV29-1; size: few; CDR3: CSVEDPGLAGEEFF; DNA: TGCAGCGTTGAAGATCCTGGTCTAGCGGGAGAAGAGTTCTTC
J: TRBJ2-7; D: .; V: TRBV3-1; size: many; CDR3: CASSQDPKTHEQYF; DNA: TGTGCCAGCAGCCAAGACCCTAAAACCCACGAGCAGTACTTC
J: TRBJ2-6; D: TRBD2; V: TRBV6-1; size: .; CDR3: CASSPSGGLRSGANVLTF; DNA: TGTGCCAGCAGCCCTAGCGGGGGCCTCCGCTCTGGGGCCAACGTCCTGACTTTC
J: TRBJ2-7; D: .; V: TRBV9; size: .; CDR3: CASSVAGTRGLYEQYF; DNA: TGTGCCAGCAGCGTAGCTGGGACCCGGGGTCTCTACGAGCAGTACTTC
J: TRBJ2-5; D: TRBD1; V: TRBV5-1; size: .; CDR3: CASSPGGVRQETQYF; DNA: TGCGCCAGCAGCCCAGGGGGCGTACGGCAAGAGACCCAGTACTTC
J: TRBJ2-7; D: .; V: TRBV20-1; size: many; CDR3: CSARLTSEQYF; DNA: TGCAGTGCTCGCCTGACTAGCGAGCAGTACTTC
J: TRBJ2-7; D: .; V: TRBV19; size: .; CDR3: CASSNPHSSYEQYF; DNA: TGTGCCAGTAGTAACCCCCACAGCTCCTACGAGCAGTACTTC
J: TRBJ1-2; D: .; V: TRBV6-2/TRBV6-3; size: .; CDR3: CASSWDGTYGYTF; DNA: TGTGCCAGCAGTTGGGACGGAACGTATGGCTACACCTTC
J: TRBJ2-7; D: TRBD2; V: TRBV18; size: many; CDR3: CASSTSGRAGEQYF; DNA: TGTGCCAGCTCAACTAGCGGGAGGGCTGGCGAGCAGTACTTC
J: TRBJ1-1; D: .; V: TRBV7-9; size: .; CDR3: CASSRPASGFGGTEAFF; DNA: TGTGCCAGCAGCCGACCGGCCAGTGGCTTTGGGGGCACTGAAGCTTTCTTT
J: TRBJ2-1; D: .; V: TRBV5-1; size: .; CDR3: CASSLRAASNEQFF; DNA: TGCGCCAGCAGCTTGCGGGCAGCGAGCAATGAGCAGTTCTTC
J: TRBJ2-2; D: TRBD2; V: TRBV20-1; size: few; CDR3: CSARAPSGGAHSTGELFF; DNA: TGCAGTGCTAGAGCCCCTAGCGGGGGGGCACATAGCACCGGGGAGCTGTTTTTT
J: TRBJ1-4; D: .; V: TRBV27; size: few; CDR3: CASSPGSPLGKLFF; DNA: TGTGCCAGCAGTCCAGGGTCTCCTTTGGGGAAACTGTTTTTT
J: TRBJ2-2; D: TRBD1; V: TRBV12-3/TRBV12-4; size: .; CDR3: CASDRGGGSGSGELFF; DNA: TGTGCCAGCGACCGAGGGGGCGGCTCAGGATCCGGGGAGCTGTTTTTT
J: TRBJ2-1; D: .; V: TRBV9; size: .; CDR3: CASSPRGDSYNEQFF; DNA: TGTGCCAGCAGCCCTAGGGGGGACTCCTACAATGAGCAGTTCTTC
J: TRBJ2-2; D: .; V: TRBV9; size: .; CDR3: CASSPTGTLNTGELFF; DNA: TGTGCCAGCAGCCCCACCGGGACTCTAAACACCGGGGAGCTGTTTTTT
J: TRBJ2-7; D: .; V: TRBV20-1; size: .; CDR3: CSALTNYEQYF; DNA: TGCAGTGCTTTGACGAACTACGAGCAGTACTTC
J: TRBJ2-7; D: .; V: TRBV20-1; size: .; CDR3: CSARDHGGGSYEQYF; DNA: TGCAGTGCTAGAGATCACGGAGGGGGGTCCTACGAGCAGTACTTC
J: TRBJ2-1; D: TRBD2; V: TRBV7-9; size: few; CDR3: CASSAGLAVYNEQFF; DNA: TGTGCCAGCAGCGCCGGACTAGCGGTTTACAATGAGCAGTTCTTC